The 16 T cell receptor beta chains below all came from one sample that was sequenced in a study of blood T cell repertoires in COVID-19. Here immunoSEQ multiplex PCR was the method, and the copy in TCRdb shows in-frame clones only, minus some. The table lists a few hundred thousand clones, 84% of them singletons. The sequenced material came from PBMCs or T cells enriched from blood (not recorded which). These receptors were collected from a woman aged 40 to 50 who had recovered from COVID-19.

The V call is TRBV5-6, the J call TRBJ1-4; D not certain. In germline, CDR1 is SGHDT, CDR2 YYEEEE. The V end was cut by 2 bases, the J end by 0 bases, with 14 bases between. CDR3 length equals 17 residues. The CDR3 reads CASSLLTGVATNEKLFF. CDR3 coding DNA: TGTGCCAGCAGCTTATTAACGGGTGTCGCAACTAATGAAAAACTGTTTTTT.

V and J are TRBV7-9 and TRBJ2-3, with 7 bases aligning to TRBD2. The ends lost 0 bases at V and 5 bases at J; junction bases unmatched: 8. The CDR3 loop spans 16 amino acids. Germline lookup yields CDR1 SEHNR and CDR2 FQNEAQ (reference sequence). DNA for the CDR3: TGTGCCAGCAGCTTAGCGGGCGCGGGAGTGGGAGATACGCAGTATTTT. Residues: CASSLAGAGVGDTQYF.

CDR3 nucleotides: TGTGCCAGCAGCGTAGGGGCAGGGGGCGCCGTCACTGAAGCTTTCTTT. It specifies CASSVGAGGAVTEAFF. This sequence joins TRBV9 and TRBJ1-1; 8 bases align to TRBD1. Losses at the gene ends were 0 bases for V and 4 bases for J; bases not matched to a gene: 8. The CDR3 loop spans 16 amino acids. Germline CDR1 and CDR2: SGDLS and YYNGEE.

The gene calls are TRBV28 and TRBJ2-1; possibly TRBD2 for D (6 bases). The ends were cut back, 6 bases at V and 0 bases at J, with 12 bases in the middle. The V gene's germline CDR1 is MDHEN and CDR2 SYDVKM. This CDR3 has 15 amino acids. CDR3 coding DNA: TGTGCCAGCAGGGTAGGACTAAGCTCCTACAATGAGCAGTTCTTC. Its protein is CASRVGLSSYNEQFF.

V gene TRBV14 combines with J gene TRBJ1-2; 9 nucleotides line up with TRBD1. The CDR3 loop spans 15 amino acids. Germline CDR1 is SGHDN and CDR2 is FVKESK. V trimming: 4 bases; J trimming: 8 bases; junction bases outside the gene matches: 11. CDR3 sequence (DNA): TGTGCCAGCAGCCCAAATACAGGGGGCACGGGAGGCTACACCTTC. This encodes CASSPNTGGTGGYTF.

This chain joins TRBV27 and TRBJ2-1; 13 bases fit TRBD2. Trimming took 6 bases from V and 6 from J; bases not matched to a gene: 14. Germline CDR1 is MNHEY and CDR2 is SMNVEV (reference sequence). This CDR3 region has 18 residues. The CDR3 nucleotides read TGTGCCAGCAGCTTTAGGGTAGGACTAGCGGGAGTCTCCAATGAGCAGTTCTTC. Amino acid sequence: CASSFRVGLAGVSNEQFF.

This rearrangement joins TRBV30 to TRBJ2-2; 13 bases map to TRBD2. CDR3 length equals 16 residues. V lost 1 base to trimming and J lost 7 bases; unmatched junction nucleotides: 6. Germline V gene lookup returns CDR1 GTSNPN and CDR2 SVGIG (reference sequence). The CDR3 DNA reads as TGTGCCTGGAGTGCCGGACTAGCGGGAGTCGTCGGGGAGCTGTTTTTT. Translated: CAWSAGLAGVVGELFF.

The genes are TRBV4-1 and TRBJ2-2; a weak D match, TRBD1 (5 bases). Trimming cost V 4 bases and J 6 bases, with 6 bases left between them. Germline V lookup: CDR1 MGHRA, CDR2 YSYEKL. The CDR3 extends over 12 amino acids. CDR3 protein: CASSRQPGELFF. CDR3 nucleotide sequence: TGCGCCAGCAGCCGACAGCCCGGGGAGCTGTTTTTT.

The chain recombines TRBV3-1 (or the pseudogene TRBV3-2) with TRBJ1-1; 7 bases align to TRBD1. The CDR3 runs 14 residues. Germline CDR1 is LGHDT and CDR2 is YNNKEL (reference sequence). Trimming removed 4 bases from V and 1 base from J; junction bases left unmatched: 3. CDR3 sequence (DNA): TGTGCCAGCAGCCGGCGGACAGGGAACACTGAAGCTTTCTTT. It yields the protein CASSRRTGNTEAFF.

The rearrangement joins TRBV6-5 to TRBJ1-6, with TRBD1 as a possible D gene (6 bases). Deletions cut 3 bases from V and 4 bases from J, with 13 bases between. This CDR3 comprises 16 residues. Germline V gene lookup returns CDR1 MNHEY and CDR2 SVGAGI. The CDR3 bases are TGTGCCAGCAGTTATCGGAGGACAGCTTATAATTCACCCCTCCACTTT. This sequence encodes CASSYRRTAYNSPLHF.

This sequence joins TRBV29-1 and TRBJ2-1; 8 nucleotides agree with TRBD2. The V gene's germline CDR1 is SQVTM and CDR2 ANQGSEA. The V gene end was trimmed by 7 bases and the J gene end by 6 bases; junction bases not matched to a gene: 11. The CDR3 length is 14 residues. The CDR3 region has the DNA TGCAGCGCCTCCCAAGGGACTAGAAGCAATGAGCAGTTCTTC. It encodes CSASQGTRSNEQFF.

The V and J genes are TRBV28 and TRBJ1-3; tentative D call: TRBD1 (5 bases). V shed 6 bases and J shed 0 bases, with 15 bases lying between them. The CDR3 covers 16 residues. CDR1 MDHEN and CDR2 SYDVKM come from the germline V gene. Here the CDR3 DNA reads TGTGCCAGCAGCCCTCCTCGGGGGAACTCTGGAAACACCATATATTTT. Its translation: CASSPPRGNSGNTIYF.

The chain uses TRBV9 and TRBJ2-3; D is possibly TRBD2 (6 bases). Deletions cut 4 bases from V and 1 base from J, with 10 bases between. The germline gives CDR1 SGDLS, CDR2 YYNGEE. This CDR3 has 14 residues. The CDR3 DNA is TGTGCCAGCAGCTCGTCTAGCGGCACAGATACGCAGTATTTT. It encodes CASSSSSGTDTQYF.

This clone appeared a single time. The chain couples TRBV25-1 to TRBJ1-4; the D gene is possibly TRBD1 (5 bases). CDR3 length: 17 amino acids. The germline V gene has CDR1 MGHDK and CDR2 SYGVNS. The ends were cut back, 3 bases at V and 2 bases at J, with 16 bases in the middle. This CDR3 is CASSDSGRALTNEKLFF. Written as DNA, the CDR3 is TGTGCCAGCAGTGATAGTGGCAGGGCTTTGACTAATGAAAAACTGTTTTTT.

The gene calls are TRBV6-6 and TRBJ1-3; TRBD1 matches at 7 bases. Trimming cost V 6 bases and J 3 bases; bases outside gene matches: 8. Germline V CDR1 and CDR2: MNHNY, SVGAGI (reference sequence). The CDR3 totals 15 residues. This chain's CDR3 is CASSLGRQGGNTIYF. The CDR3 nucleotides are TGTGCCAGCAGCCTGGGCCGACAGGGTGGAAACACCATATATTTT.

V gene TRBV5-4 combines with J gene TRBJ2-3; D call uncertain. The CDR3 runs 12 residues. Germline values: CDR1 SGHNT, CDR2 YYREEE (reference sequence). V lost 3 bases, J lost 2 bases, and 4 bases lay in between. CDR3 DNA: TGTGCCAGCAGCTCTATCACAGATACGCAGTATTTT. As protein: CASSSITDTQYF. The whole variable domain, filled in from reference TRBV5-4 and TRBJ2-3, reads ETGVTQSPTHLIKTRGQQVTLRCSSQSGHNTVSWYQQALGQGPQFIFQYYREEENGRGNFPPRFSGLQFPNYSSELNVNALELDDSALYLCASSSITDTQYFGPGTRLTVL.